This TCR beta chain was identified in a study of blood T cell repertoires in COVID-19. Looking at the study overall: Sites across the United States, Italy and Spain contributed samples from acute and convalescent COVID-19. In each case, the material was cDNA or gDNA derived from T cells, B-cell-depleted T cells, or PBMCs.

How the authors handled the data: Cell counts per sample came from amplifying reference gene primers. Sequencing used immunoSEQ multiplex PCR; TCRdb keeps in-frame clones, though not all of them. The DNA was the basis for D and trimming; V, J and clone size are from that table. Of around 140,000 clones in the sample, more than 75% were seen once. Material: peripheral blood. The sequence came from a man aged 65-85 years with active COVID-19.

The CDR3 loop reads CASSLASGGNQPQHF. CDR3 in DNA: TGTGCCAGCAGCTTAGCTTCAGGGGGCAATCAGCCCCAGCATTTT. The V call is TRBV7-9, the J call TRBJ1-5, with D possibly matching TRBD1 (6 bases). CDR3 length equals 15 residues. Germline V CDR1 and CDR2: SEHNR, FQNEAQ (reference sequence). V gave up 0 bases and J gave up 2 bases, with 8 bases separating them. The variable domain in full, completed from reference TRBV7-9 and TRBJ1-5, reads DTGVSQNPRHKITKRGQNVTFRCDPISEHNRLYWYRQTLGQGPEFLTYFQNEAQLEKSRLLSDRFSAERPKGSFSTLEIQRTEQGDSAMYLCASSLASGGNQPQHFGDGTRLSIL.